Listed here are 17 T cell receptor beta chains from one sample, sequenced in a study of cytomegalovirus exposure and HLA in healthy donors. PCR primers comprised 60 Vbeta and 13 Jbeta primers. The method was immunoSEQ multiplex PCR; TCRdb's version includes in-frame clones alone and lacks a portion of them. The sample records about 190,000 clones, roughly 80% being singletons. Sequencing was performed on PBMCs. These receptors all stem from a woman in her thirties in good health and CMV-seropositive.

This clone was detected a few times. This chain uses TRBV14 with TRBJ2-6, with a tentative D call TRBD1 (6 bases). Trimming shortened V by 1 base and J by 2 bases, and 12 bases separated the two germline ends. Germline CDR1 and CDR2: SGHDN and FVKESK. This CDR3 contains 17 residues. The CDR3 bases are TGTGCCAGCAGCCAAGTCTTTCAGGGGCCTGGGGCCAACGTCCTGACTTTC. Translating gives CASSQVFQGPGANVLTF.

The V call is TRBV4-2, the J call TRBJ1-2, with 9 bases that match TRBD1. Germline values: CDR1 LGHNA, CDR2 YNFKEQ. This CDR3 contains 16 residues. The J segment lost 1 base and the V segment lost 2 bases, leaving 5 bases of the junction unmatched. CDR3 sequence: CASSQPQGAGNYGYTF. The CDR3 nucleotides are TGTGCCAGCAGCCAACCACAGGGGGCAGGTAACTATGGCTACACCTTC.

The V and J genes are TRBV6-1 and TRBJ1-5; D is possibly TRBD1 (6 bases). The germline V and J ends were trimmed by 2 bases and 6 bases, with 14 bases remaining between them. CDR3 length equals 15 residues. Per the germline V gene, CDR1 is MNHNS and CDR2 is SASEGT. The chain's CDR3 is CASSERGGWGQPQHF. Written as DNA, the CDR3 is TGTGCCAGCAGTGAACGGGGGGGCTGGGGTCAGCCCCAGCATTTT.

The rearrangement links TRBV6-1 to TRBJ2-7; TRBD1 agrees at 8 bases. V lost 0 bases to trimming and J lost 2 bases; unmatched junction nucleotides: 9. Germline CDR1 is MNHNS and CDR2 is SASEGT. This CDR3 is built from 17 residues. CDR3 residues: CASSEALGPGGTYEQYF. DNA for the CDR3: TGTGCCAGCAGTGAAGCGTTAGGGCCAGGGGGCACCTACGAGCAGTACTTC.

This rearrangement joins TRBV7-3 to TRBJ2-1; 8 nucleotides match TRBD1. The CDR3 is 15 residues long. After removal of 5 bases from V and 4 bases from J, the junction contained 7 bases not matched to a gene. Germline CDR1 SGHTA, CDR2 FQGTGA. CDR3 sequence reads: CASSQDRGGYNEQFF. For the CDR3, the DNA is TGTGCCAGCAGCCAAGACAGGGGTGGGTACAATGAGCAGTTCTTC.

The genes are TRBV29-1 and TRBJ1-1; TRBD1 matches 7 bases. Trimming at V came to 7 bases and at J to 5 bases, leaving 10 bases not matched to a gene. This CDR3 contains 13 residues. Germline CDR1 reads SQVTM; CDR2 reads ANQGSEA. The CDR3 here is CSGPSGGGTEAFF. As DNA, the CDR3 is TGCAGCGGCCCTTCAGGGGGTGGGACTGAAGCTTTCTTT.

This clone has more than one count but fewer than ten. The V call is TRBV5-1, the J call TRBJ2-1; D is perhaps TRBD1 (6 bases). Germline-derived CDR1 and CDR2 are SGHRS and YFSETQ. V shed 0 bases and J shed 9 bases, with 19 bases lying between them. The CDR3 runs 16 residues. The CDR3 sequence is CASSLEGVPGGGEQFF. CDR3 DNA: TGCGCCAGCAGCTTGGAGGGGGTCCCAGGTGGGGGTGAGCAGTTCTTC.

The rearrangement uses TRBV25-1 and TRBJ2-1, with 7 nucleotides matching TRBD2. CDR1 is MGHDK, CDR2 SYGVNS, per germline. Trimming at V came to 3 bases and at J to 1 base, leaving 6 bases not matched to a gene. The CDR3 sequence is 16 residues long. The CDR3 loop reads CASSDLSGVSYNEQFF. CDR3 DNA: TGTGCCAGCAGTGACCTGAGCGGGGTGTCCTACAATGAGCAGTTCTTC.

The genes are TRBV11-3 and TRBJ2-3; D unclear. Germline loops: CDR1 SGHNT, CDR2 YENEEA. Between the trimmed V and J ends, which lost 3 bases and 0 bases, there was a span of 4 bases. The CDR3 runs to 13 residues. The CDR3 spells CASSFSSTDTQYF. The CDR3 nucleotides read TGTGCCAGCAGCTTCAGTAGCACAGATACGCAGTATTTT.

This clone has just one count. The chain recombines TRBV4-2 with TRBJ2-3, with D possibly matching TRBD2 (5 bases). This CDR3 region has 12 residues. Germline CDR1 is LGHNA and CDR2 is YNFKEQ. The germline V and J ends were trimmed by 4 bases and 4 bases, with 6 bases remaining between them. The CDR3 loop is CASSLEADTQYF. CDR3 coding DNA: TGTGCCAGCAGCCTGGAGGCAGATACGCAGTATTTT.

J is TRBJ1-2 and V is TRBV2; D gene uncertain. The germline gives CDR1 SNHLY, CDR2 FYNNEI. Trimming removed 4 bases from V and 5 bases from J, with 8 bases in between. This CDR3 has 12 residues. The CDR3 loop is CASSVDVYGYTF. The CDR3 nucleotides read TGTGCCAGCAGTGTAGATGTTTATGGCTACACCTTC.

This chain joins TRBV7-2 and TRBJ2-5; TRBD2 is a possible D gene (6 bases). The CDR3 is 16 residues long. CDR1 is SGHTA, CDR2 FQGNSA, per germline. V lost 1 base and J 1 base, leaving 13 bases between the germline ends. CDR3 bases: TGTGCCAGCAGCTTAGTGGGGGGACTCTCCCAAGAGACCCAGTACTTC. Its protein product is CASSLVGGLSQETQYF. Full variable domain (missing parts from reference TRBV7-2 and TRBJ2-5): GAGVSQSPSNKVTEKGKDVELRCDPISGHTALYWYRQSLGQGLEFLIYFQGNSAPDKSGLPSDRFSAERTGGSVSTLTIQRTQQEDSAVYLCASSLVGGLSQETQYFGPGTRLLVL.

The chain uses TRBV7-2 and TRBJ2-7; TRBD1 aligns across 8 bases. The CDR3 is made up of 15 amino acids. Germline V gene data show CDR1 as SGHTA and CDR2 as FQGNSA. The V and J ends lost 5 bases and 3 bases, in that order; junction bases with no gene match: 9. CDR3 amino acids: CASSPRGLIDYEQYF. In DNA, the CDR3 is TGTGCCAGCAGCCCCAGGGGGCTCATAGACTACGAGCAGTACTTC.

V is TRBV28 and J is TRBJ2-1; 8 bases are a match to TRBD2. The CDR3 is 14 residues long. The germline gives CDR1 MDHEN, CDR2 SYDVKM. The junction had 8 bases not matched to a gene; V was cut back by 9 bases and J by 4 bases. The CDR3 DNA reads TGTGCCAGATTATATAGCGGGGAATACAATGAGCAGTTCTTC. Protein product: CARLYSGEYNEQFF.

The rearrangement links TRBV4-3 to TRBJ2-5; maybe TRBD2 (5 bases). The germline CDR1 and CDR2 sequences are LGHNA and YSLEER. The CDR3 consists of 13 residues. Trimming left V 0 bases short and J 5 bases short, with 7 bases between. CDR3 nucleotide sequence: TGCGCCAGCAGCCAAGATCGGAGGGAGACCCAGTACTTC. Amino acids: CASSQDRRETQYF.

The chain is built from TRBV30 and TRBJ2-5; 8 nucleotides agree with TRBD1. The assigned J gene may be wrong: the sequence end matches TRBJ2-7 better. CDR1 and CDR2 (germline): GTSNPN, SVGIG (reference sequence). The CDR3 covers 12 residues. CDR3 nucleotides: TGTGCCTGGAGAGGGACAGGCTACGAGCAGTACTTC. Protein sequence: CAWRGTGYEQYF.

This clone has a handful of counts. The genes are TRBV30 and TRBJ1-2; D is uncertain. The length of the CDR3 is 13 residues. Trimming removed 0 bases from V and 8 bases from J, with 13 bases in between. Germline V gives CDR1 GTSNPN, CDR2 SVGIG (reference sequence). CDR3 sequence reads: CAWSVSTEGGYTF. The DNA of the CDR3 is TGTGCCTGGAGTGTATCTACAGAAGGAGGCTACACCTTC.